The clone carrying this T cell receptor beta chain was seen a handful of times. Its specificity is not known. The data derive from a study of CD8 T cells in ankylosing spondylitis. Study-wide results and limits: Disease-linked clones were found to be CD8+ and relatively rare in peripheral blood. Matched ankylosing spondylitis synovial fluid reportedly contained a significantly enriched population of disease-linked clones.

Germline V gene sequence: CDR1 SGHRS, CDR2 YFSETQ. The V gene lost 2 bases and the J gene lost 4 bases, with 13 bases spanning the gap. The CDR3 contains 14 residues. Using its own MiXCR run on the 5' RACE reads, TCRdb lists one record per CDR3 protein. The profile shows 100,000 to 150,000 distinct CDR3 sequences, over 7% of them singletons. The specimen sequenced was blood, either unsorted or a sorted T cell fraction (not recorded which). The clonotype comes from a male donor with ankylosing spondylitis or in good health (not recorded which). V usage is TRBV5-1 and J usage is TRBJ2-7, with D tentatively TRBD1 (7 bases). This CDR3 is CASSFGQAGYEQYF. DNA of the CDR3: TGCGCCAGCAGCTTTGGACAGGCGGGATACGAGCAGTACTTC.